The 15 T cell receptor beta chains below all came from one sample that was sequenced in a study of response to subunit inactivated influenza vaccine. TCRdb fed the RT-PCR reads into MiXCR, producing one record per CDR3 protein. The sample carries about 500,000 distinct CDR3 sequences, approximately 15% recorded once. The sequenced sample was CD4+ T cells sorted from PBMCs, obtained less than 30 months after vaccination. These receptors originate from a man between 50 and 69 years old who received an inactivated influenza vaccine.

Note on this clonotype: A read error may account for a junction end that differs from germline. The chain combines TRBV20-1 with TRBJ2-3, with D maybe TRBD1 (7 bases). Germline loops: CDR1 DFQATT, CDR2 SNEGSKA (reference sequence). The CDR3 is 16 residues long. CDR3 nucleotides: TGCTGTGCTAGAGGGGTGACAGGGCCCGGGAGAGATACGCAGTATTTT. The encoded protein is CCARGVTGPGRDTQYF.

DNA for the CDR3: TGTGCCAGCAGTCCCCCCCGGGGATTGGGCACTGAAGCTTTCTTT. Translation gives CASSPPRGLGTEAFF. The V call is TRBV28, the J call TRBJ1-1; D gene ambiguous. Germline V gene data show CDR1 as MDHEN and CDR2 as SYDVKM. The germline V and J ends were trimmed by 5 bases and 4 bases, with 17 bases remaining between them. The length of the CDR3 is 15 residues.

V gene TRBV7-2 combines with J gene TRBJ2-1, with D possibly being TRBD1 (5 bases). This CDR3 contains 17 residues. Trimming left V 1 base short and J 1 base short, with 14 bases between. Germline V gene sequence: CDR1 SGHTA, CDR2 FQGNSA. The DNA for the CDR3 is TGTGCCAGCAGCTTAGTCGCAGGGTTCGGGTCCTACAATGAGCAGTTCTTC. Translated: CASSLVAGFGSYNEQFF.

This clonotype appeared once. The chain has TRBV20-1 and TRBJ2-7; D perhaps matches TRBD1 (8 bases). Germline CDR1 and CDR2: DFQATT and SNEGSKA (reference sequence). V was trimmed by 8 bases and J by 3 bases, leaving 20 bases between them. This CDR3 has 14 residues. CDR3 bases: TGCAGTCTCAGCGGGACAGGTGATCGCTACGAGCAGTACTTC. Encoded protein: CSLSGTGDRYEQYF.

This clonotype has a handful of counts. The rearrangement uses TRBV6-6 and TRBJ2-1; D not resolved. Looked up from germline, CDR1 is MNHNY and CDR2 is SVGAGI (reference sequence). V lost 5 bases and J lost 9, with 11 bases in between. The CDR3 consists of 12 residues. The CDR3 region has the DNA TGTGCCAGCAGTACCGACGATCCTGAGCAGTTCTTC. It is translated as CASSTDDPEQFF.

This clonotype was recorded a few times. In DNA form, the CDR3 reads TGCGCCAGCAGCCGCGTAGGACAGGGGGTCGGCACCGGGGAGCTGTTTTTT. Its protein product is CASSRVGQGVGTGELFF. The chain combines TRBV5-1 with TRBJ2-2, with 10 bases matching TRBD1. The germline CDR1 and CDR2 sequences are SGHRS and YFSETQ. This CDR3 comprises 17 residues. Trimming at V came to 4 bases and at J to 4 bases, leaving 10 bases not matched to a gene. The complete variable domain, with remaining parts taken from reference TRBV5-1 and TRBJ2-2, reads KAGVTQTPRYLIKTRGQQVTLSCSPISGHRSVSWYQQTPGQGLQFLFEYFSETQRNKGNFPGRFSGRQFSNSRSEMNVSTLELGDSALYLCASSRVGQGVGTGELFFGEGSRLTVL.

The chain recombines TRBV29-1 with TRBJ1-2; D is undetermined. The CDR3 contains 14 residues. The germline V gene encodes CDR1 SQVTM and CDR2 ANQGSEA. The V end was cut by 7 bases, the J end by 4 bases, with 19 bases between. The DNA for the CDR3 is TGCAGCGCAGATGGTTCTACGGCGGGCTATGGCTACACCTTC. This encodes CSADGSTAGYGYTF.

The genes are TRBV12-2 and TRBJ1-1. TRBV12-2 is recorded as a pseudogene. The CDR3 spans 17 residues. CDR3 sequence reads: CASRLPWQSFFSTEAFF. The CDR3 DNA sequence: TGTGCAAGTCGCTTACCTTGGCAGTCGTTTTTTTCCACTGAAGCTTTCTTT.

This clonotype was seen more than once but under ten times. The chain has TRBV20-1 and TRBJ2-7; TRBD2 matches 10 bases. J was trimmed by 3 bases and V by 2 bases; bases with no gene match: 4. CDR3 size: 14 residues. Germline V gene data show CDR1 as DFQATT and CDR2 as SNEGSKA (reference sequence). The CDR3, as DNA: TGCAGTGCTAGACCACTAGCGGGGATCTACGAGCAGTACTTC. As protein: CSARPLAGIYEQYF.

The CDR3 spells CASSEDGRPLAGYTF. DNA of the CDR3: TGTGCCAGCAGTGAAGATGGACGCCCCTTGGCTGGCTACACCTTC. The chain links TRBV25-1 to TRBJ1-2; D unresolved. Germline values: CDR1 MGHDK, CDR2 SYGVNS. The CDR3 totals 15 residues. The V end was cut by 2 bases, the J end by 7 bases, with 17 bases between.

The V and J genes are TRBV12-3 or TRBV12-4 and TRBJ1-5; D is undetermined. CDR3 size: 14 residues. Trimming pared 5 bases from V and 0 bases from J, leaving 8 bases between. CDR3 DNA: TGTGCCAGCAGTCCGGGTGCTAGCAATCAGCCCCAGCATTTT. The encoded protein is CASSPGASNQPQHF.

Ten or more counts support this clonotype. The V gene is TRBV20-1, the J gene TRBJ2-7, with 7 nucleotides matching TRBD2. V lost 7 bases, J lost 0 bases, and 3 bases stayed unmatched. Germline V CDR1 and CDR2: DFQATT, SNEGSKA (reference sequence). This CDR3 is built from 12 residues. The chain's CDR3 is CSVSGTSYEQYF. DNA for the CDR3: TGCAGTGTCAGCGGGACCTCCTACGAGCAGTACTTC.

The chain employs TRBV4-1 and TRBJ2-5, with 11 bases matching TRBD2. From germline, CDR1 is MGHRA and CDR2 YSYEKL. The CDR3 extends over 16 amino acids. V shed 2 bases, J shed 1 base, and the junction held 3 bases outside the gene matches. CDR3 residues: CASSQTGLAVQETQYF. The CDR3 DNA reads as TGCGCCAGCAGCCAAACGGGACTAGCGGTCCAAGAGACCCAGTACTTC.

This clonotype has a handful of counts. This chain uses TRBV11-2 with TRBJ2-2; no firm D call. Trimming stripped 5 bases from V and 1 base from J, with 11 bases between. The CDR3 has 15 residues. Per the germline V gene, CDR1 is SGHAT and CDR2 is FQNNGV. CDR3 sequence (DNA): TGTGCCAGCAGCCATGTGGGCGTGAACACCGGGGAGCTGTTTTTT. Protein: CASSHVGVNTGELFF. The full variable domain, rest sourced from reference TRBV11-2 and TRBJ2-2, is EAGVAQSPRYKIIEKRQSVAFWCNPISGHATLYWYQQILGQGPKLLIQFQNNGVVDDSQLPKDRFSAERLKGVDSTLKIQPAKLEDSAVYLCASSHVGVNTGELFFGEGSRLTVL.

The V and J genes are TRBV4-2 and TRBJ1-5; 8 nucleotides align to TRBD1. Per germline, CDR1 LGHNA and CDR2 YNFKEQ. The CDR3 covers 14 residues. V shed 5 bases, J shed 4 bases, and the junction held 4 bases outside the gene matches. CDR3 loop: CASSVRQGNQPQHF. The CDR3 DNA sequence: TGTGCCAGCAGCGTTCGACAGGGGAATCAGCCCCAGCATTTT.